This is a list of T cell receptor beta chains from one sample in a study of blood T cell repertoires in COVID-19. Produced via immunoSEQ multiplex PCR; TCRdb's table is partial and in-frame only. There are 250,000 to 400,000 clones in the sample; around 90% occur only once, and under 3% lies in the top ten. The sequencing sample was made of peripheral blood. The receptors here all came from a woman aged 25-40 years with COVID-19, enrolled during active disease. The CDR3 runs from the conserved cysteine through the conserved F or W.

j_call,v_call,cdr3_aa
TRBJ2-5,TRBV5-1,CASSLAQGWQETQYF
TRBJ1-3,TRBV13,CASSLEGGQRNTIYF
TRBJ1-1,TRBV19,CASSPRDKNTEAFF
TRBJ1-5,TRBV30,CAWTTGDNQPQHF
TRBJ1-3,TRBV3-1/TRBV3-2,CASSQWEAEGNTIYF
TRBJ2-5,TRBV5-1,CASSTGLAGGVETQYF
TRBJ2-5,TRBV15,CATSRETGTGGETQYF
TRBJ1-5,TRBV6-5,CASSTGLGDNQPQHF
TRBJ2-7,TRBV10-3,CAPAGGDCCHEQYF
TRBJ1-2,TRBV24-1,CATSEGRGYGYTF
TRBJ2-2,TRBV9,CASSVDPGEGGELFF
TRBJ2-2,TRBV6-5,CASMQGIPNTGELFF
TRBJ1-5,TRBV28,CASSPQGYGNQPQHF
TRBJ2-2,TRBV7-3,CASSLNWVDRGAGELFF
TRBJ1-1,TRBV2,CASRTGGTEAFF
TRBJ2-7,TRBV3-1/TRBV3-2,CASSQAVGGATYEQYF
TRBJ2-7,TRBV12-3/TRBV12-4,CASSYSSYEQYF
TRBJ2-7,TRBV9,CASSESPGVVGEQYF
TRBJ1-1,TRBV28,CASRGAWNTEAFF
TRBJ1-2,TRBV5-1,CASSEGQIYGYTF
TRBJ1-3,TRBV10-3,CAIGQGGFGNTIYF
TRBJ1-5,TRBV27,CASSSLGSQPQHF
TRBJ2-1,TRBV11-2,CASSLVGGDNEQFF
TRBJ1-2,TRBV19,CASSISAGGSVNYGYTF
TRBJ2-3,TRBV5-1,CASSSSTDTQYF
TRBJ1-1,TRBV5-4,CASSLGRGRGTEAFF
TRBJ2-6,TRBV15,CATSRDLSSGANVLTF
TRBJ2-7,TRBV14,CASSQITGQDYEQYF
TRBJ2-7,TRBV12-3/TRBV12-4,CASTPGLANEQYF
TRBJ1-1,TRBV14,CASSQGGRGNTEAFF
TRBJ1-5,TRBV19,CASSGDRESNQPQHF
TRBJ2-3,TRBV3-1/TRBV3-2,CASSHTSGSKTDTQYF
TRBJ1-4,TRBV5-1,CASSSTTGVREKLFF
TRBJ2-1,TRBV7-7,CASSLSGSREQFF
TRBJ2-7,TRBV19,CASSRGLAGAYEQYF
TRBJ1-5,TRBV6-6,CASSYNQGEGQPQHF
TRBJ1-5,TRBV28,CASRTGDQPQHF
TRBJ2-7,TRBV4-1,CASSLSTDSWVEQYF
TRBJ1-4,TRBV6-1,CASSEALDRSELFF
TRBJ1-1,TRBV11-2,CASSFQRDTEAFF
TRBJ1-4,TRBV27,CASSLNPGQGDEKLFF
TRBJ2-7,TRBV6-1,CASSEETGVGEQYF
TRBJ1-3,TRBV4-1,CASSRQGLVLSGNTIYF
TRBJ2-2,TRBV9,CASSVVLGGPDTGELFF
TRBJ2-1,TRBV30,CAWSGGTSSYNEQFF
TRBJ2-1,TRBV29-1,CSVEGGRPSLYNEQFF
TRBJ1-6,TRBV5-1,CASSSEGATNSPLHF
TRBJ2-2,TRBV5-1,CASSSTSGTNTGELFF
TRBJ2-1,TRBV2,CASSGAGTGGEQFF
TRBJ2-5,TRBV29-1,CSVPGQGVETQYF
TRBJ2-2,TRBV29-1,CSVEDQAGGTNTGELFF
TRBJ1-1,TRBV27,CASSLYPQGSITEAFF
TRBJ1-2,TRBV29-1,CSAPGQGAYGYTF
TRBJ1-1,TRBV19,CASSIEAENTEAFF
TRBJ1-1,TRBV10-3,CAISDRSGQGWGTEAFF